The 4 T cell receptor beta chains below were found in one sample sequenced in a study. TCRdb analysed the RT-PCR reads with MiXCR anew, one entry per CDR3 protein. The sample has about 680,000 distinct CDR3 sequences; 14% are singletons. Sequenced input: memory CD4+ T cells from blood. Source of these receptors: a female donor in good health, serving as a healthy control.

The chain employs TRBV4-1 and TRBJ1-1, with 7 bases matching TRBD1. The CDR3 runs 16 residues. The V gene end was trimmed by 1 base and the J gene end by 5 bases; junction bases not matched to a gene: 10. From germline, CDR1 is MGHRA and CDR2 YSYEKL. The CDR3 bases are TGCGCCAGCAGCCAAGCGGAGGGCAGGGGGGAAACTGAAGCTTTCTTT. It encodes CASSQAEGRGETEAFF.

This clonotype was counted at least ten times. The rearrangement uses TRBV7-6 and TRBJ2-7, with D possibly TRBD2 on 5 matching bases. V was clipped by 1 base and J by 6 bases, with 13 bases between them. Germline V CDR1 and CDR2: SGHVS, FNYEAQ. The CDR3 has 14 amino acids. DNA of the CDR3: TGTGCCAGCAGCTTAGAACTCCGGAGCGGCGAGCAGTACTTC. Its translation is CASSLELRSGEQYF.

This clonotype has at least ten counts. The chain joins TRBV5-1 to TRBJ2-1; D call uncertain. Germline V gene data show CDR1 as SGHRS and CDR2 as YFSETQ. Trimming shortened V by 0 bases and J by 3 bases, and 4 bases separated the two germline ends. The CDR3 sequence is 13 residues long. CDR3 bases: TGCGCCAGCAGCTTGGGACACTACAATGAGCAGTTCTTC. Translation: CASSLGHYNEQFF. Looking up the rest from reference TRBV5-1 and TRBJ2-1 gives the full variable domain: KAGVTQTPRYLIKTRGQQVTLSCSPISGHRSVSWYQQTPGQGLQFLFEYFSETQRNKGNFPGRFSGRQFSNSRSEMNVSTLELGDSALYLCASSLGHYNEQFFGPGTRLTVL.

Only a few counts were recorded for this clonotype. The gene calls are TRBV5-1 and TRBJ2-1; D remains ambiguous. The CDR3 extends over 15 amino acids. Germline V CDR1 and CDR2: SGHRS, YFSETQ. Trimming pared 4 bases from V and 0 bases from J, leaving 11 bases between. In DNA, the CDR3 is TGCGCCAGCAGCACTCCTACGAGCTCCTACAATGAGCAGTTCTTC. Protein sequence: CASSTPTSSYNEQFF.